A selection of T cell receptor beta chains follows, all from one sample in a study of STAT5B mutations in CD4+ large granular lymphocyte leukemia. The repertoire was sequenced with immunoSEQ multiplex PCR; TCRdb's copy has only in-frame clones and lacks some. The sample holds roughly 48,000 clones, roughly three quarters seen once. The material sequenced was CD4+ T cells from blood buffy coats. The receptor source for this set is a human donor in good health. Both conserved end residues are part of each CDR3. Each record gives: D gene, J gene, V gene, clone size, CDR3 protein, CDR3 DNA. D genes are given only for firm matches. A clone size is listed for some rows: how often the clone was seen (once, few, many), or a class if it is expanded.

d_gene: -; j_gene: TRBJ2-5; v_gene: TRBV4-2; abundance: -; CDR3aa: CASSPGADQETQYF; CDR3nt: TGTGCCAGCAGCCCGGGAGCGGACCAAGAGACCCAGTACTTC
d_gene: -; j_gene: TRBJ2-7; v_gene: TRBV19; abundance: -; CDR3aa: CASSTRGVEQYF; CDR3nt: TGTGCCAGTAGTACCCGGGGTGTCGAGCAGTACTTC
d_gene: TRBD2; j_gene: TRBJ2-1; v_gene: TRBV7-8; abundance: -; CDR3aa: CASSFGAGGSYNEQFF; CDR3nt: TGTGCCAGCAGCTTTGGAGCGGGGGGTAGTTACAATGAGCAGTTCTTC
d_gene: -; j_gene: TRBJ1-2; v_gene: TRBV7-9; abundance: few; CDR3aa: CASSLYRDDGYTF; CDR3nt: TGTGCCAGCAGCTTATATCGGGATGATGGCTACACCTTC
d_gene: TRBD2; j_gene: TRBJ2-5; v_gene: TRBV19; abundance: -; CDR3aa: CASKGTGGGRETQYF; CDR3nt: TGTGCCAGTAAGGGCACCGGCGGGGGGCGAGAGACCCAGTACTTC
d_gene: -; j_gene: TRBJ1-1; v_gene: TRBV18; abundance: -; CDR3aa: CASSPTGNTEAFF; CDR3nt: TGTGCCAGCTCACCGACAGGGAACACTGAAGCTTTCTTT
d_gene: -; j_gene: TRBJ2-5; v_gene: TRBV9; abundance: -; CDR3aa: CASSSFSGREETQYF; CDR3nt: TGTGCCAGCAGTTCTTTTAGCGGACGGGAAGAGACCCAGTACTTC
d_gene: TRBD1; j_gene: TRBJ1-6; v_gene: TRBV7-6; abundance: -; CDR3aa: CASSPVPGQGGSPLHF; CDR3nt: TGTGCCAGCAGCCCTGTCCCGGGACAGGGGGGATCACCCCTCCACTTT
d_gene: TRBD1; j_gene: TRBJ2-5; v_gene: TRBV2; abundance: -; CDR3aa: CASSISIAGTGEETQYF; CDR3nt: TGTGCCAGCAGTATTTCGATCGCCGGGACAGGGGAAGAGACCCAGTACTTC
d_gene: -; j_gene: TRBJ1-1; v_gene: TRBV6-5; abundance: -; CDR3aa: CASSEAGVTEAFF; CDR3nt: TGTGCCAGCAGTGAAGCAGGGGTTACTGAAGCTTTCTTT
d_gene: TRBD1; j_gene: TRBJ1-1; v_gene: TRBV5-1; abundance: few; CDR3aa: CASSLEPGQEATFF; CDR3nt: TGCGCCAGCAGCTTGGAACCGGGACAGGAGGCGACTTTCTTT
d_gene: -; j_gene: TRBJ1-1; v_gene: TRBV6-5; abundance: -; CDR3aa: CASSYGFQLNTEAFF; CDR3nt: TGTGCCAGCAGTTACGGTTTCCAGCTGAACACTGAAGCTTTCTTT
d_gene: TRBD1; j_gene: TRBJ2-5; v_gene: TRBV18; abundance: -; CDR3aa: CASSPRDRAEETQYF; CDR3nt: TGTGCCAGCTCACCACGTGACAGGGCCGAAGAGACCCAGTACTTC
d_gene: -; j_gene: TRBJ2-4; v_gene: TRBV15; abundance: -; CDR3aa: CATSREGGKWEVAKNIQYF; CDR3nt: TGTGCCACCAGCAGAGAGGGTGGGAAGTGGGAAGTAGCCAAAAACATTCAGTACTTC
d_gene: -; j_gene: TRBJ2-1; v_gene: TRBV7-3; abundance: -; CDR3aa: CASSPNPRDNEQFF; CDR3nt: TGTGCCAGCAGCCCTAATCCTAGGGACAATGAGCAGTTCTTC
d_gene: -; j_gene: TRBJ1-5; v_gene: TRBV7-8; abundance: -; CDR3aa: CASSLMQVVSNQPQHF; CDR3nt: TGTGCCAGCAGCTTAATGCAGGTCGTAAGCAATCAGCCCCAGCATTTT
d_gene: -; j_gene: TRBJ1-3; v_gene: TRBV15; abundance: once; CDR3aa: CATSRDPGSSGNTIYF; CDR3nt: TGTGCCACCAGCAGAGATCCGGGTAGCTCTGGAAACACCATATATTTT
d_gene: TRBD1; j_gene: TRBJ2-6; v_gene: TRBV7-8; abundance: -; CDR3aa: CASSLAGGVGGANVLTF; CDR3nt: TGTGCCAGCAGCTTAGCAGGGGGCGTTGGTGGGGCCAACGTCCTGACTTTC
d_gene: -; j_gene: TRBJ1-6; v_gene: TRBV30; abundance: -; CDR3aa: CAWSVGAGIGVGNSPLHF; CDR3nt: TGTGCCTGGAGTGTAGGGGCAGGGATCGGAGTAGGTAATTCACCCCTCCACTTT
d_gene: -; j_gene: TRBJ2-6; v_gene: TRBV4-2; abundance: -; CDR3aa: CASSPEGAGANVLTF; CDR3nt: TGTGCCAGCAGCCCGGAGGGGGCCGGGGCCAACGTCCTGACTTTC
d_gene: TRBD1; j_gene: TRBJ2-3; v_gene: TRBV30; abundance: -; CDR3aa: CAWQGARTDTQYF; CDR3nt: TGTGCCTGGCAGGGGGCACGCACAGATACGCAGTATTTT
d_gene: TRBD2; j_gene: TRBJ2-3; v_gene: TRBV5-5; abundance: -; CDR3aa: CASSPLAGGPADTQYF; CDR3nt: TGTGCCAGCAGCCCACTAGCGGGGGGGCCAGCAGATACGCAGTATTTT
d_gene: TRBD1; j_gene: TRBJ1-4; v_gene: TRBV27; abundance: -; CDR3aa: CASRTGEEKLFF; CDR3nt: TGTGCCAGCAGGACAGGGGAAGAAAAACTGTTTTTT
d_gene: -; j_gene: TRBJ2-3; v_gene: TRBV10-3; abundance: -; CDR3aa: CAISTQGLTDTQYF; CDR3nt: TGTGCCATCAGCACCCAGGGGCTCACAGATACGCAGTATTTT
d_gene: TRBD1; j_gene: TRBJ1-2; v_gene: TRBV2; abundance: -; CDR3aa: CASRLYGTGDYGYTF; CDR3nt: TGTGCCAGCAGACTTTACGGGACAGGGGACTATGGCTACACCTTC
d_gene: -; j_gene: TRBJ2-5; v_gene: TRBV7-7; abundance: -; CDR3aa: CASSVGGESQETQYF; CDR3nt: TGTGCTAGCAGCGTTGGTGGGGAATCCCAAGAGACCCAGTACTTC
d_gene: TRBD1; j_gene: TRBJ1-1; v_gene: TRBV14; abundance: -; CDR3aa: CASSHSDRGAFF; CDR3nt: TGTGCCAGCAGCCACTCGGACAGGGGGGCTTTCTTT